This is a list of T cell receptor beta chains from one sample in a study of Tregs in tolerant kidney transplant recipients. Clones were sequenced by immunoSEQ multiplex PCR, and TCRdb holds only the in-frame ones, with some missing. The sample shows tens of thousands of clones, over 85% of them seen only once. The sequencing used CD4+ T cells from blood (PBMCs), collected 12 months after the transplant. Every receptor here comes from a human patient who received a combined kidney and bone marrow transplant. The graft donor may have given rise to some T cells. Both conserved end residues are part of each CDR3. The D gene is left open where the match is weak. Some rows mark clone size as missing; the rest say once, few, many or name a class of expanded clone.

d_call: -; cdr3_length: 16; clone_size: -; j_call: TRBJ1-3; v_call: TRBV19; cdr3_nt: TGTGCCAGTAGTCCCCATACAGAAGGCTCTGGAAACACCATATATTTT; cdr3_aa: CASSPHTEGSGNTIYF
d_call: TRBD2; cdr3_length: 13; clone_size: few; j_call: TRBJ2-1; v_call: TRBV7-9; cdr3_nt: TGTGCCGGGGCGGGGCTAGCGGGTAATGAGCAGTTCTTC; cdr3_aa: CAGAGLAGNEQFF
d_call: TRBD1; cdr3_length: 17; clone_size: -; j_call: TRBJ2-7; v_call: TRBV9; cdr3_nt: TGTGCCAGCAGCGTAGGAGAAGGACAGGGAATCGCCTACGAGCAGTACTTC; cdr3_aa: CASSVGEGQGIAYEQYF
d_call: -; cdr3_length: 16; clone_size: -; j_call: TRBJ2-3; v_call: TRBV9; cdr3_nt: TGTGCCAGCAGCGTAGTTGGGAGCGGTAGCACAGATACGCAGTATTTT; cdr3_aa: CASSVVGSGSTDTQYF
d_call: -; cdr3_length: 12; clone_size: -; j_call: TRBJ2-7; v_call: TRBV28; cdr3_nt: TGTGCCAGCAGGTTGGAGGATGACGAGCAGTACTTC; cdr3_aa: CASRLEDDEQYF
d_call: -; cdr3_length: 15; clone_size: -; j_call: TRBJ2-2; v_call: TRBV5-1; cdr3_nt: TGCGCCAGCAGCTTTTCAGGGTTTAACACCGGGGAGCTGTTTTTT; cdr3_aa: CASSFSGFNTGELFF
d_call: TRBD1; cdr3_length: 13; clone_size: -; j_call: TRBJ2-7; v_call: TRBV7-6; cdr3_nt: TGTGCCAGCAGCACCAGGGGGTGGAACGAGCAGTACTTC; cdr3_aa: CASSTRGWNEQYF
d_call: -; cdr3_length: 14; clone_size: -; j_call: TRBJ2-7; v_call: TRBV18; cdr3_nt: TGTGCCAGCTCACCTAGCGCCCTCTCCTACGAGCAGTACTTC; cdr3_aa: CASSPSALSYEQYF
d_call: -; cdr3_length: 14; clone_size: -; j_call: TRBJ1-1; v_call: TRBV9; cdr3_nt: TGTGCCAGCAGCCCTGACAGGTTGTACACTGAAGCTTTCTTT; cdr3_aa: CASSPDRLYTEAFF
d_call: -; cdr3_length: 15; clone_size: -; j_call: TRBJ2-1; v_call: TRBV10-3; cdr3_nt: TGTGCCATCACCGGGGGTAGCTCATCCTGGAATGAGCAGTTCTTC; cdr3_aa: CAITGGSSSWNEQFF
d_call: TRBD2; cdr3_length: 18; clone_size: -; j_call: TRBJ2-1; v_call: TRBV4-2; cdr3_nt: TGTGCCAGCAGCCCAGCCGGGACTAGCGGGAGCTCCTACAATGAGCAGTTCTTC; cdr3_aa: CASSPAGTSGSSYNEQFF
d_call: TRBD1; cdr3_length: 15; clone_size: -; j_call: TRBJ1-2; v_call: TRBV18; cdr3_nt: TGTGCCAGCTCACCACCGGGGGGACAGGGATATGGCTACACCTTC; cdr3_aa: CASSPPGGQGYGYTF
d_call: TRBD1; cdr3_length: 15; clone_size: -; j_call: TRBJ1-5; v_call: TRBV19; cdr3_nt: TGTGCCAGCCGTCCTCAGGGGGCCCTAGGTCAGCCCCAGCATTTT; cdr3_aa: CASRPQGALGQPQHF
d_call: -; cdr3_length: 17; clone_size: -; j_call: TRBJ2-1; v_call: TRBV7-9; cdr3_nt: TGTGCCAGCAGACCCAGCCTCAGGGCCCCGACCTACAATGAGCAGTTCTTC; cdr3_aa: CASRPSLRAPTYNEQFF
d_call: -; cdr3_length: 13; clone_size: -; j_call: TRBJ2-5; v_call: TRBV15; cdr3_nt: TGTGCCACCAGCAGCGCTAGAAGAGAGACCCAGTACTTC; cdr3_aa: CATSSARRETQYF
d_call: TRBD1; cdr3_length: 15; clone_size: -; j_call: TRBJ1-5; v_call: TRBV11-2; cdr3_nt: TGTGCCAGCAGCACACGGACAGGGAGTTTTCAGCCCCAGCATTTT; cdr3_aa: CASSTRTGSFQPQHF
d_call: TRBD1; cdr3_length: 15; clone_size: -; j_call: TRBJ2-1; v_call: TRBV7-7; cdr3_nt: TGTGCCAGCAGCTCGGGGACAGGGTTATACAATGAGCAGTTCTTC; cdr3_aa: CASSSGTGLYNEQFF
d_call: TRBD1; cdr3_length: 15; clone_size: once; j_call: TRBJ1-2; v_call: TRBV5-6; cdr3_nt: TGTGCCAGCATCCGAACCGGGACAGGGTACAATGGCTACACCTTC; cdr3_aa: CASIRTGTGYNGYTF
d_call: -; cdr3_length: 14; clone_size: -; j_call: TRBJ2-5; v_call: TRBV7-2; cdr3_nt: TGTGCCAGCAGCTTACTTCTGTCTCAAGAGACCCAGTACTTC; cdr3_aa: CASSLLLSQETQYF
d_call: TRBD2; cdr3_length: 16; clone_size: -; j_call: TRBJ2-1; v_call: TRBV5-4; cdr3_nt: TGTGCCAGCAGCGCGGGACTAGCGGGAATTAGCTATGAGCAGTTCTTC; cdr3_aa: CASSAGLAGISYEQFF
d_call: -; cdr3_length: 13; clone_size: -; j_call: TRBJ2-2; v_call: TRBV4-3; cdr3_nt: TGCGCCAGCAGCCCCTCTAGCGCCGGGGAGCTGTTTTTT; cdr3_aa: CASSPSSAGELFF
d_call: -; cdr3_length: 19; clone_size: once; j_call: TRBJ2-4; v_call: TRBV5-4; cdr3_nt: TGTGCCAGCAGCTATTCCCCGGGGGCGGGGGCAGGAGCCAAAAACATTCAGTACTTC; cdr3_aa: CASSYSPGAGAGAKNIQYF
d_call: TRBD1; cdr3_length: 15; clone_size: -; j_call: TRBJ2-5; v_call: TRBV10-3; cdr3_nt: TGTGCCATCAGTGATCTCGACAGGGGAATGGAGACCCAGTACTTC; cdr3_aa: CAISDLDRGMETQYF
d_call: -; cdr3_length: 18; clone_size: -; j_call: TRBJ1-5; v_call: TRBV19; cdr3_nt: TGTGCCAGTAGTTCCCCGGACTACACAGCGATCGACTATCAGCCCCAGCATTTT; cdr3_aa: CASSSPDYTAIDYQPQHF
d_call: -; cdr3_length: 16; clone_size: -; j_call: TRBJ2-2; v_call: TRBV21-1; cdr3_nt: TGTGCCAGCAGCAAAAGGCCCGGGAGGATCGCCGGGGAGCTGTTTTTT; cdr3_aa: CASSKRPGRIAGELFF
d_call: TRBD1; cdr3_length: 15; clone_size: once; j_call: TRBJ2-1; v_call: TRBV18; cdr3_nt: TGTGCCAGCTCAGACAGACAGGGTTCCAACAATGAGCAGTTCTTC; cdr3_aa: CASSDRQGSNNEQFF
d_call: -; cdr3_length: 15; clone_size: -; j_call: TRBJ2-5; v_call: TRBV18; cdr3_nt: TGTGCCAGCTCACCCATTGTGTCGGTCCAAGAGACCCAGTACTTC; cdr3_aa: CASSPIVSVQETQYF
d_call: -; cdr3_length: 15; clone_size: -; j_call: TRBJ1-5; v_call: TRBV19; cdr3_nt: TGTGCCAGTAGTATTCTAGCGGTGGGTAATCAGCCCCAGCATTTT; cdr3_aa: CASSILAVGNQPQHF
d_call: -; cdr3_length: 15; clone_size: once; j_call: TRBJ2-1; v_call: TRBV9; cdr3_nt: TGTGCCAGCAGCCAGATTTCTAGCTCCTACAATGAGCAGTTCTTC; cdr3_aa: CASSQISSSYNEQFF
d_call: -; cdr3_length: 13; clone_size: few; j_call: TRBJ1-1; v_call: TRBV7-9; cdr3_nt: TGTGCCAGCAGTACTCAGGGAGGCACTGAAGCTTTCTTT; cdr3_aa: CASSTQGGTEAFF
d_call: TRBD2; cdr3_length: 16; clone_size: -; j_call: TRBJ2-3; v_call: TRBV11-2; cdr3_nt: TGTGCCAGCAGCCATCTAGCGGGGACTAGCACAGATACGCAGTATTTT; cdr3_aa: CASSHLAGTSTDTQYF
d_call: -; cdr3_length: 16; clone_size: -; j_call: TRBJ2-2; v_call: TRBV25-1; cdr3_nt: TGTGCCAGCAGTGAACCCGGTCGGGTGTGGGCCGGGGAGCTGTTTTTT; cdr3_aa: CASSEPGRVWAGELFF
d_call: -; cdr3_length: 14; clone_size: -; j_call: TRBJ1-2; v_call: TRBV7-9; cdr3_nt: TGTGCCAGCAGCCCTCGCGTGGGGGCCAGTGGCTACACCTTC; cdr3_aa: CASSPRVGASGYTF
d_call: TRBD2; cdr3_length: 19; clone_size: -; j_call: TRBJ2-1; v_call: TRBV11-3; cdr3_nt: TGTGCCGTCGGGGGGAGTAGTCTAGCGGGAGGTCTCTACTACAATGAGCAGTTCTTC; cdr3_aa: CAVGGSSLAGGLYYNEQFF
d_call: TRBD1; cdr3_length: 15; clone_size: -; j_call: TRBJ1-1; v_call: TRBV10-3; cdr3_nt: TGTGCCATCAGTGAGTCCTGGACAGGGTCCACTGAAGCTTTCTTT; cdr3_aa: CAISESWTGSTEAFF
d_call: -; cdr3_length: 14; clone_size: few; j_call: TRBJ2-1; v_call: TRBV19; cdr3_nt: TGTGCCTCAGGGGCTGGGACCCTCGGAAATGAGCAGTTCTTC; cdr3_aa: CASGAGTLGNEQFF